One and the same sample provided the 27 T cell receptor beta chains below, sequenced in a study of blood T cells in healthy people across ages. It was with a sample-barcoded 5' primer and a J-beta primer mix that a second PCR of roughly 7 to 12 cycles was run. TCRdb analysed the 5' RACE reads with MiXCR anew, one entry per CDR3 protein. The table lists roughly 800,000 distinct CDR3 sequences, 53% of them singletons, with around 41% in the top ten. Sequencing was performed on blood. The receptors come from a man older than 75 in good health.

The chain couples TRBV9 to TRBJ1-1; no firm D call. This CDR3 has 13 amino acids. Germline values: CDR1 SGDLS, CDR2 YYNGEE. Trimming removed 4 bases at V and 1 base at J, with 8 bases between. The DNA of the CDR3 is TGTGCCAGCAGCCCCCACACGAACACTGAAGCTTTCTTT. Protein product: CASSPHTNTEAFF.

This clonotype turned up a few times. The rearrangement links TRBV9 to TRBJ2-1; 12 nucleotides match TRBD2. The V gene's germline CDR1 is SGDLS and CDR2 YYNGEE. The CDR3 length is 15 residues. J was trimmed by 8 bases and V by 3 bases; bases with no gene match: 6. Here the CDR3 reads CASSATSGSGDEQFF. CDR3 DNA sequence: TGTGCCAGCAGCGCGACTAGCGGGAGCGGGGATGAGCAGTTCTTC.

The gene calls are TRBV2 and TRBJ1-1; the D gene is possibly TRBD1 (6 bases). This CDR3 comprises 11 residues. Per germline, CDR1 SNHLY and CDR2 FYNNEI. Trimming stripped 10 bases from V and 5 bases from J, with 11 bases between. The CDR3 loop is CATHRATEAFF. CDR3 sequence (DNA): TGTGCCACCCACAGGGCTACTGAAGCTTTCTTT. The whole variable domain, filled in from reference TRBV2 and TRBJ1-1, reads EPEVTQTPSHQVTQMGQEVILRCVPISNHLYFYWYRQILGQKVEFLVSFYNNEISEKSEIFDDQFSVERPDGSNFTLKIRSTKLEDSAMYFCATHRATEAFFGQGTRLTVV.

The chain carries TRBV18 and TRBJ1-6; D unresolved. V was clipped by 1 base and J by 9 bases, with 10 bases between them. Germline CDR1 KGHSH, CDR2 LQKENI. The CDR3 loop spans 14 amino acids. In DNA form, the CDR3 reads TGTGCCAGCTCACCACTACCGGCAGGTTCACCCCTCCACTTT. Translating it yields CASSPLPAGSPLHF. Using reference TRBV18 and TRBJ1-6 for the parts outside the CDR3, the full variable domain is NAGVMQNPRHLVRRRGQEARLRCSPMKGHSHVYWYRQLPEEGLKFMVYLQKENIIDESGMPKERFSAEFPKEGPSILRIQQVVRGDSAAYFCASSPLPAGSPLHFGNGTRLTVT.

This clonotype has ten or more counts. The chain carries TRBV7-2 and TRBJ2-4; D may be TRBD2 (6 bases). CDR1 and CDR2 (germline): SGHTA, FQGNSA. The V and J ends lost 3 bases and 9 bases respectively, with 15 bases between them. The CDR3 length is 14 residues. Written as DNA, the CDR3 is TGTGCCAGCAGCTTCCCCGAGGACTATGGCATTCAGTACTTC. Translating it yields CASSFPEDYGIQYF.

The sample holds one count of this clonotype. J is TRBJ1-4 and V is TRBV10-3, with D perhaps matching TRBD1 (5 bases). The V gene's germline CDR1 is ENHRY and CDR2 SYGVKD. The CDR3 has 12 amino acids. Trimming pared 5 bases from V and 5 bases from J, leaving 6 bases between. The CDR3 sequence is CAISRQNEKLFF. The DNA of the CDR3 is TGTGCCATCAGTCGACAGAATGAAAAACTGTTTTTT.

CDR3 sequence reads: CATSDTRDRNTGELFF. The CDR3 nucleotides read TGTGCCACCAGTGATACGAGGGACCGGAACACCGGGGAGCTGTTTTTT. The chain recombines TRBV24-1 with TRBJ2-2, with D possibly being TRBD1 or TRBD2 (5 bases each). The CDR3 totals 16 residues. Trimming shortened V by 3 bases and J by 1 base, and 11 bases separated the two germline ends. Germline V lookup: CDR1 KGHDR, CDR2 SFDVKD.

The sample holds one count of this clonotype. The V gene is TRBV20-1, the J gene TRBJ1-5; 7 nucleotides align to TRBD1. The CDR3 runs 13 residues. Germline V gene lookup returns CDR1 DFQATT and CDR2 SNEGSKA (reference sequence). J lost 7 bases, V lost 6 bases, and 9 bases had no gene match. CDR3: CSAPSRGGQPQHF. DNA for the CDR3: TGCAGTGCCCCGAGCAGGGGGGGACAGCCCCAGCATTTT.

The chain employs TRBV20-1 and TRBJ2-5, with D unclear. The CDR3 runs to 15 residues. Germline V lookup: CDR1 DFQATT, CDR2 SNEGSKA (reference sequence). V lost 4 bases, J lost 0 bases, and 15 bases lay in between. This chain's CDR3 is CSATPIDTYQETQYF. The CDR3 coding sequence is TGCAGTGCTACACCTATAGACACCTACCAAGAGACCCAGTACTTC.

Regarding this clonotype: At one of its ends the junction is not consistent with the germline gene, which may arise from a read error. V usage is TRBV7-7 and J usage is TRBJ2-1, with TRBD2 matching over 12 bases. This CDR3 spans 15 amino acids. Germline-derived CDR1 and CDR2 are SSHAT and FNYEAQ (reference sequence). The CDR3 nucleotides are TGTGCTAGCAGCACAGGACTAGCGGGAACTGGTGAGCAGTTCTTC. It is translated as CASSTGLAGTGEQFF.

The chain employs TRBV7-2 and TRBJ2-3; TRBD1 agrees at 8 bases. CDR3 length: 15 amino acids. V lost 5 bases to trimming and J lost 0 bases; unmatched junction nucleotides: 4. Germline V gene sequence: CDR1 SGHTA, CDR2 FQGNSA. CDR3 loop: CASSEQGVSTDTQYF. The CDR3, as DNA: TGTGCCAGCAGCGAACAGGGGGTCAGCACAGATACGCAGTATTTT.

V and J are TRBV3-1 and TRBJ2-7; D possibly corresponds to TRBD2 (6 bases). Germline V gene data show CDR1 as LGHDT and CDR2 as YNNKEL (reference sequence). Trimming took 1 base from V and 3 from J, leaving 16 bases between them. CDR3 length: 16 residues. The CDR3 DNA reads TGTGCCAGCAGCCAAGGCCCAGGGAGGAAAAGCTACGAGCAGTACTTC. Its translation: CASSQGPGRKSYEQYF.

The chain couples TRBV27 to TRBJ1-1, with TRBD1 identical over 7 bases. CDR3 size: 16 residues. The junction had 9 bases not matched to a gene; V was cut back by 1 base and J by 4 bases. Germline CDR1 MNHEY, CDR2 SMNVEV (reference sequence). The CDR3 region is CASSLYPGGDGTEAFF. The CDR3 nucleotides read TGTGCCAGCAGTTTATACCCAGGGGGAGACGGCACTGAAGCTTTCTTT.

This clonotype was seen a single time. The chain uses TRBV7-9 and TRBJ2-1; 9 nucleotides agree with TRBD2. This CDR3 is 16 amino acids long. Germline V gene sequence: CDR1 SEHNR, CDR2 FQNEAQ (reference sequence). V was clipped by 5 bases and J by 8 bases; unmatched bases: 13. The CDR3 sequence is CASSHSGLAGLDEQFF. DNA of the CDR3: TGTGCCAGCAGCCATAGCGGGCTAGCGGGACTGGATGAGCAGTTCTTC.

This chain uses TRBV18 with TRBJ2-3; 7 bases align to TRBD2. This CDR3 is built from 14 residues. J was trimmed by 6 bases and V by 4 bases; bases with no gene match: 7. Germline values: CDR1 KGHSH, CDR2 LQKENI. CDR3 region: CASSQLLAKDTQYF. CDR3 bases: TGTGCCAGCTCACAACTACTAGCGAAGGATACGCAGTATTTT.

This clonotype came up once. This chain links TRBV2 with TRBJ2-5; maybe TRBD1 (7 bases). V lost 7 bases, J lost 11 bases, and 35 bases lay in between. The CDR3 consists of 18 residues. CDR1 SNHLY and CDR2 FYNNEI come from the germline V gene. The CDR3 sequence: CASMEGAKWALAGYGQYF. The CDR3 nucleotides are TGTGCCAGCATGGAGGGGGCTAAATGGGCCCTAGCCGGTTACGGGCAGTACTTC.

This clonotype turned up a few times. This chain joins TRBV20-1 and TRBJ2-1, with 9 bases identical to TRBD2. Germline CDR1 is DFQATT and CDR2 is SNEGSKA (reference sequence). V lost 3 bases, J lost 3 bases, and 6 bases stayed unmatched. The CDR3 runs to 15 residues. The CDR3 loop is CSASPLAGSYNEQFF. The CDR3 DNA is TGCAGTGCTAGCCCCCTAGCGGGAAGCTACAATGAGCAGTTCTTC.

V usage is TRBV27 and J usage is TRBJ1-2; tentative D call: TRBD1 (6 bases). This CDR3 has 13 amino acids. The V end was cut by 5 bases, the J end by 8 bases, with 15 bases between. Germline CDR1 and CDR2: MNHEY and SMNVEV (reference sequence). CDR3: CASSDGQKVGYTF. In nucleotides, the CDR3 is TGTGCCAGCAGTGACGGACAGAAGGTGGGCTACACCTTC.

The rearrangement joins TRBV6-1 to TRBJ2-5; TRBD2 agrees at 9 bases. The CDR3 contains 15 residues. The trim removed 0 bases at V and 4 bases at J, leaving 3 bases unmatched. Germline V gene lookup returns CDR1 MNHNS and CDR2 SASEGT. CDR3 sequence (DNA): TGTGCCAGCAGTGAAGCTATAGCGGGAGTAGAGACCCAGTACTTC. Protein: CASSEAIAGVETQYF.

The chain links TRBV20-1 to TRBJ2-5; 8 nucleotides agree with TRBD1. The DNA end is a closer match to TRBJ2-7, so the J assignment may be wrong. The CDR3 runs to 12 residues. Germline V gene data show CDR1 as DFQATT and CDR2 as SNEGSKA (reference sequence). CDR3 in amino acids: CRAGQGTYEQYF. CDR3 nucleotide sequence: TGCAGGGCAGGACAGGGAACCTACGAGCAGTACTTC.

The gene calls are TRBV20-1 and TRBJ2-1, with a tentative D call TRBD2 (7 bases). The CDR3 extends over 17 amino acids. Germline V gives CDR1 DFQATT, CDR2 SNEGSKA (reference sequence). Deletions cut 0 bases from V and 7 bases from J, with 22 bases between. The DNA for the CDR3 is TGCAGTGCTAGAGATTGGGGGGGGGCAGGGCCGTATAATGAGCAGTTCTTC. Amino acids: CSARDWGGAGPYNEQFF.

This clonotype was seen more than once but under ten times. The chain couples TRBV13 to TRBJ2-7; possibly TRBD1 for D (5 bases). CDR3 length: 18 amino acids. Looked up from germline, CDR1 is PRHDT and CDR2 is FYEKMQ (reference sequence). V was shortened by 5 bases and J by 0 bases, with 23 bases between the two germline ends. In DNA form, the CDR3 reads TGTGCCAGCAGCCGCCTTTTGGGGCGAATACCGCTCTCCTACGAGCAGTACTTC. Translated: CASSRLLGRIPLSYEQYF.

This rearrangement joins TRBV6-6 to TRBJ2-1; D remains ambiguous. Trimming stripped 2 bases from V and 4 bases from J, with 12 bases between. The germline gives CDR1 MNHNY, CDR2 SVGAGI (reference sequence). The CDR3 spans 15 residues. CDR3 nucleotides: TGTGCCAGCAGTTACGAGTGGGCCGATTACAATGAGCAGTTCTTC. It is translated as CASSYEWADYNEQFF.

This chain uses TRBV29-1 with TRBJ2-7, with D unresolved. Germline values: CDR1 SQVTM, CDR2 ANQGSEA. The CDR3 spans 14 residues. The V end was cut by 7 bases, the J end by 0 bases, with 16 bases between. The chain's CDR3 is CSARLAPSSYEQYF. The CDR3 coding sequence is TGCAGCGCCCGGTTGGCGCCGAGCTCCTACGAGCAGTACTTC.

The chain carries TRBV3-1 and TRBJ2-7; D is possibly TRBD1 (6 bases). The CDR3 has 15 amino acids. Per germline, CDR1 LGHDT and CDR2 YNNKEL (reference sequence). Trimming removed 4 bases at V and 3 bases at J, with 16 bases between. The CDR3 protein is CASSRYRDTNYEQYF. Written as DNA, the CDR3 is TGTGCCAGCAGCCGCTACCGGGACACAAACTACGAGCAGTACTTC.

CDR3 nucleotide sequence: TGCGCCAGCAGCTTGGTGGGGGCCTACTCCTACAATGAGCAGTTCTTC. Translating it yields CASSLVGAYSYNEQFF. The chain employs TRBV5-1 and TRBJ2-1, with a weak D call TRBD1 (6 bases). CDR1 is SGHRS, CDR2 YFSETQ, per germline. Trimming took off 0 bases at V and 0 bases at J, with 10 bases between the two ends. The CDR3 loop spans 16 amino acids.

A few counts support this clonotype. The rearrangement links TRBV4-2 to TRBJ1-1; D uncertain. CDR1 is LGHNA, CDR2 YNFKEQ, per germline. The CDR3 has 14 amino acids. Trimming left V 3 bases short and J 2 bases short, with 10 bases between. The CDR3 bases are TGTGCCAGCAGCCAGCTACGAGGCAACACTGAAGCTTTCTTT. Protein sequence: CASSQLRGNTEAFF.